This entry features one T cell receptor (beta chain) sequence. The antigen is not known. As every portion of the isolated RNA was reverse transcribed, the sequencing read expressed TCRB transcripts. The method was immunoSEQ multiplex PCR; TCRdb's version includes in-frame clones alone and lacks a portion of them. Of tens of thousands of clones in the sample, about 50% were seen once. The sample is drawn from a study of beta chain features in type 1 diabetes. The study, taken as a whole, reports: Patients with Type 1 diabetes showed moderately but significantly shorter TCRB CDR3s in all four CD4+ subsets.

Germline V gene lookup returns CDR1 GTSNPN and CDR2 SVGIG (reference sequence). There are 11 residues in the CDR3. V lost 5 bases to trimming and J lost 8 bases; unmatched junction nucleotides: 5. The source is a man aged 25 to 40 with type 1 diabetes. This sequence joins TRBV30 and TRBJ1-2; 7 bases are shared with TRBD1. Sequenced: central memory CD4+ T cells from blood. CDR3 nucleotides: TGTGCCTGGGACAGGGTGGGCGGCTACACCTTC. It translates to CAWDRVGGYTF.